These 17 T cell receptor beta chains were sequenced from one sample in a study of blood T cells in healthy people across ages. Then a second PCR, running roughly 7 to 11 cycles, was carried out with a sample-barcoded 5' primer and a J-beta primer mix. TCRdb passed the 5' RACE reads through MiXCR, listing each CDR3 protein once. The sample carries about 730,000 distinct CDR3 sequences, around 40% recorded once. Sequencing was done on a sample of blood. The receptors here all came from a woman aged 60-70 years in good health.

This sequence joins TRBV12-3 or TRBV12-4 and TRBJ2-7, with a tentative D call TRBD1 (6 bases). CDR3 length: 14 residues. V dropped 7 bases and J dropped 0 bases, with 13 bases sitting between them. The CDR3 DNA follows: TGTGCCAGCACCGCCGGGACACACTCCTACGAGCAGTACTTC. Protein product: CASTAGTHSYEQYF.

CDR3 nucleotide sequence: TGCAGCGTTGAAGATGGGCTAGCGGGATCCTACGAGCAGTACTTC. Translated: CSVEDGLAGSYEQYF. This chain connects TRBV29-1 to TRBJ2-7; 9 nucleotides agree with TRBD2. The CDR3 consists of 15 residues. The V gene end was trimmed by 0 bases and the J gene end by 1 base; junction bases not matched to a gene: 4. Germline loops: CDR1 SQVTM, CDR2 ANQGSEA.

With regard to this clonotype: With a much larger clone just one base away, this may be a read error. This chain uses TRBV5-1 with TRBJ2-7; D is possibly TRBD1 or TRBD2 (6 bases each). The germline V gene encodes CDR1 SGHRS and CDR2 YFSETQ. The CDR3 is 15 residues long. The CDR3 DNA is TGCGTCAGCAGCTTGGCCGGGGGACATTCCTACGAGCAGTACTTC. It specifies CVSSLAGGHSYEQYF.

A few counts support this clonotype. The rearrangement joins TRBV20-1 to TRBJ2-2; D is ambiguous. CDR1 and CDR2 from the germline V gene are DFQATT and SNEGSKA (reference sequence). This CDR3 is 13 amino acids long. V lost 1 base and J lost 8, with 11 bases in between. For the CDR3, the DNA is TGCAGTGCTAGAGGACGCGGCTTGGGGGAGCTGTTTTTT. Translating it yields CSARGRGLGELFF.

This chain uses TRBV27 with TRBJ2-1, with 14 bases identical to TRBD2. The CDR3 runs to 16 residues. Germline V gives CDR1 MNHEY, CDR2 SMNVEV (reference sequence). Unmatched junction bases numbered 8, after V lost 6 bases and J lost 7 bases. CDR3 DNA sequence: TGTGCCAGCAGCTCAGGACTAGCGGGAGGTGGTAATGAGCAGTTCTTC. Translated: CASSSGLAGGGNEQFF.

This clonotype showed up just a few times. V gene TRBV7-2 combines with J gene TRBJ1-1, with D possibly TRBD1 on 5 matching bases. CDR1 is SGHTA and CDR2 is FQGNSA in the germline V gene. V was shortened by 5 bases and J by 1 base, with 14 bases between the two germline ends. The CDR3 sequence is 15 residues long. CDR3 sequence (DNA): TGTGCCAGCAGCGGTCACGGGGGAGAGAACACTGAAGCTTTCTTT. Encoded protein: CASSGHGGENTEAFF.

The genes are TRBV5-5 and TRBJ2-5; D might be TRBD1 or TRBD2, each matching 5 bases. CDR3 length: 14 amino acids. With 3 bases removed from V and 11 bases from J, the gap between germline ends came to 20 bases. Per germline, CDR1 SGHKS and CDR2 YYEKEE (reference sequence). CDR3 sequence (DNA): TGTGCCAGCAGCTCCGGGGCCTCGTACAATGAGCAGTACTTC. Protein sequence: CASSSGASYNEQYF.

This chain links TRBV5-1 with TRBJ2-7, with D uncertain. This CDR3 comprises 14 residues. CDR1 and CDR2 (germline): SGHRS, YFSETQ. V lost 1 base to trimming and J lost 0 bases, with 8 bases between them. CDR3 coding DNA: TGCGCCAGCAGCTTGCGCGACATCTCCTACGAGCAGTACTTC. Protein: CASSLRDISYEQYF.

This clonotype was seen more than once but under ten times. This chain connects TRBV28 to TRBJ2-3; the match to TRBD2 covers 11 bases. Germline trimming cut 5 bases from V and 2 bases from J; bases unmatched to any gene: 6. There are 16 residues in the CDR3. Germline V gene sequence: CDR1 MDHEN, CDR2 SYDVKM. The CDR3 loop reads CASSAGLAALTDTQYF. The DNA of the CDR3 is TGTGCCAGCAGTGCGGGACTAGCGGCACTCACAGATACGCAGTATTTT.

This clonotype was picked up a small number of times. This chain links TRBV5-5 with TRBJ2-7; TRBD1 matches at 10 bases. Looked up from germline, CDR1 is SGHKS and CDR2 is YYEKEE (reference sequence). The CDR3 length is 14 residues. The J segment lost 5 bases and the V segment lost 7 bases, leaving 9 bases of the junction unmatched. CDR3 loop: CASLRDRGFNEQYF. CDR3 nucleotides: TGTGCCAGCCTCCGGGACAGGGGATTCAACGAGCAGTACTTC.

This chain joins TRBV28 and TRBJ2-5, with 8 bases fitting TRBD1. Per the germline V gene, CDR1 is MDHEN and CDR2 is SYDVKM. The CDR3 runs to 15 residues. J gave up 1 base and V 5 bases, and 6 bases lay outside the gene matches. This CDR3 reads CASSIGTGAQETQYF. The CDR3 bases are TGTGCCAGCAGTATCGGGACAGGCGCCCAAGAGACCCAGTACTTC. The whole variable domain, remainder taken from reference TRBV28 and TRBJ2-5, is DVKVTQSSRYLVKRTGEKVFLECVQDMDHENMFWYRQDPGLGLRLIYFSYDVKMKEKGDIPEGYSVSREKKERFSLILESASTNQTSMYLCASSIGTGAQETQYFGPGTRLLVL.

V is TRBV6-2 or TRBV6-3 and J is TRBJ1-2; 8 positions match TRBD1. The CDR3 covers 14 residues. CDR1 and CDR2 (germline): MNHEY, SVGEGT. With V trimmed by 6 bases and J by 5 bases, 8 bases remained unmatched. The CDR3 DNA reads as TGTGCCAGCAGAGCCTCGGACAGGGAGTATGGCTACACCTTC. Protein product: CASRASDREYGYTF.

The chain links TRBV13 to TRBJ1-6; perhaps TRBD1 as D (5 bases). Germline values: CDR1 PRHDT, CDR2 FYEKMQ (reference sequence). The CDR3 loop spans 16 amino acids. V was cut by 4 bases and J by 6 bases, with 16 bases left in between. CDR3 loop: CASSSRASNPNSPLHF. The CDR3 DNA follows: TGTGCCAGCAGCTCCAGGGCATCAAACCCTAATTCACCCCTCCACTTT. Based on the CDR3 plus reference TRBV13 and TRBJ1-6, the full variable domain is AAGVIQSPRHLIKEKRETATLKCYPIPRHDTVYWYQQGPGQDPQFLISFYEKMQSDKGSIPDRFSAQQFSDYHSELNMSSLELGDSALYFCASSSRASNPNSPLHFGNGTRLTVT.

About this clonotype itself: One end of the junction varies from germline; a read error may be responsible. The chain employs TRBV12-3 or TRBV12-4 and TRBJ2-1; no clear D. This CDR3 has 12 amino acids. The CDR3 coding sequence is TGTGCCAGCGGTTTGGAATACAATGAGCAGTTCTTC. Translation: CASGLEYNEQFF.

This clonotype was seen more than once but under ten times. This chain connects TRBV2 to TRBJ2-6; unclear D gene. Germline V gives CDR1 SNHLY, CDR2 FYNNEI. V lost 6 bases to trimming and J lost 2 bases, with 11 bases between them. The CDR3 is made up of 15 amino acids. CDR3 loop: CASSYRTTGANVLTF. The CDR3 bases are TGTGCCAGCAGCTATAGGACGACTGGGGCCAACGTCCTGACTTTC.

The chain has TRBV3-1 and TRBJ1-6; 8 nucleotides line up with TRBD1. Germline V gives CDR1 LGHDT, CDR2 YNNKEL (reference sequence). There are 14 residues in the CDR3. V was pared by 3 bases and J by 6 bases, with 1 base of the junction left unmatched. This chain's CDR3 is CASSQGQANSPLHF. The CDR3 nucleotides read TGTGCCAGCAGCCAGGGACAGGCTAATTCACCCCTCCACTTT.

In this sample, this clonotype turned up a few times. The rearrangement uses TRBV18 and TRBJ2-7; 9 bases agree with TRBD1. This CDR3 comprises 16 residues. The germline gives CDR1 KGHSH, CDR2 LQKENI. The V and J ends lost 3 bases and 2 bases, in that order; junction bases with no gene match: 8. The CDR3 region is CASSPADRGPPYEQYF. CDR3 coding DNA: TGTGCCAGCTCACCGGCGGACAGGGGACCTCCCTACGAGCAGTACTTC.